The 27 T cell receptor beta chains listed next were all sequenced from one sample in a study of T cell responses to AZD1222 COVID-19 vaccine. TCRdb's copy holds only in-frame clones and misses some; the assay was immunoSEQ multiplex PCR. The sample consists of about 130,000 clones, less than 95% of them appearing once. The sample here was peripheral blood, taken on day 0 of MenACWY control vaccination. Source of these receptors: an adult in good health.

This chain connects TRBV19 to TRBJ1-3; D is unresolved. This CDR3 spans 15 amino acids. Between the trimmed V and J ends, which lost 1 base and 2 bases, there was a span of 9 bases. The V gene's germline CDR1 is LNHDA and CDR2 SQIVND (reference sequence). CDR3 DNA sequence: TGTGCCAGTAGTATAGCGGCAGGCCCTGGAAACACCATATATTTT. Amino acids: CASSIAAGPGNTIYF.

The genes are TRBV5-5 and TRBJ1-5, with a tentative D call TRBD1 (6 bases). Trimming shortened V by 2 bases and J by 2 bases, and 17 bases separated the two germline ends. CDR3 length: 17 residues. The germline gives CDR1 SGHKS, CDR2 YYEKEE (reference sequence). CDR3 DNA: TGTGCCAGCAGCTTATCAGGGGCCGCGCTGGGCAATCAGCCCCAGCATTTT. Protein product: CASSLSGAALGNQPQHF.

The chain employs TRBV6-7 and TRBJ2-7; no firm D call. TRBV6-7 qualifies as an ORF whose function is uncertain. V lost 0 bases to trimming and J lost 4 bases, with 13 bases between them. The CDR3 has 15 amino acids. The CDR3, as DNA: TGTGCCAGCAGTTACTCGGGCCAAGGATGGTACGAGCAGTACGTC. Protein product: CASSYSGQGWYEQYV.

The chain combines TRBV30 with TRBJ1-5; tentative D call: TRBD1 (6 bases). This CDR3 has 14 amino acids. V was clipped by 1 base and J by 5 bases, with 12 bases between them. CDR1 and CDR2 from the germline V gene are GTSNPN and SVGIG (reference sequence). The CDR3 here is CAWSGRGAHQPQHF. The CDR3 nucleotides are TGTGCCTGGAGTGGGCGGGGGGCTCATCAGCCCCAGCATTTT.

The chain links TRBV7-9 to TRBJ1-1; 11 bases agree with TRBD1. Germline CDR1 and CDR2: SEHNR and FQNEAQ (reference sequence). Trimming at V came to 4 bases and at J to 2 bases, leaving 3 bases not matched to a gene. The CDR3 is 15 residues long. The chain's CDR3 is CASSSGQGANTEAFF. The CDR3, as DNA: TGTGCCAGCAGCTCAGGACAGGGGGCCAACACTGAAGCTTTCTTT.

The chain uses TRBV29-1 and TRBJ2-3; 9 bases match TRBD2. J lost 4 bases, V lost 1 base, and 6 bases had no gene match. Germline V gene data show CDR1 as SQVTM and CDR2 as ANQGSEA. The CDR3 has 15 residues. For the CDR3, the DNA is TGCAGCGTTGAAGGGGCGGGAGGGCTTTCAGATACGCAGTATTTT. Its translation is CSVEGAGGLSDTQYF.

The V and J genes are TRBV5-4 and TRBJ1-2, with D possibly TRBD1 on 6 matching bases. The V gene's germline CDR1 is SGHNT and CDR2 YYREEE (reference sequence). This CDR3 is built from 13 residues. The V end lost 9 bases, the J end lost 6 bases, and 18 bases lay between the germline ends. CDR3 DNA sequence: TGTGCCATCTCTGACAGGCTCCATAATGGCTACACCTTC. Translating it yields CAISDRLHNGYTF.

This chain connects TRBV5-1 to TRBJ2-1; D remains unclear. The CDR3 totals 13 residues. From germline, CDR1 is SGHRS and CDR2 YFSETQ. Trimming pared 3 bases from V and 4 bases from J, leaving 8 bases between. As DNA, the CDR3 is TGCGCCAGCAGCTCCAACATTTACAATGAGCAGTTCTTC. This encodes CASSSNIYNEQFF.

This sequence joins TRBV6-5 and TRBJ1-1; D not certain. V lost 6 bases, J lost 4 bases, and 6 bases lay in between. Germline CDR1 is MNHEY and CDR2 is SVGAGI. The length of the CDR3 is 11 residues. CDR3 sequence: CASSQGTEAFF. The CDR3 DNA reads TGTGCCAGCAGCCAAGGCACTGAAGCTTTCTTT.

V and J are TRBV25-1 and TRBJ1-2; unclear D gene. Germline V gene data show CDR1 as MGHDK and CDR2 as SYGVNS. The CDR3 extends over 13 amino acids. Trimming left V 2 bases short and J 8 bases short, with 12 bases between. CDR3 protein: CASSEPGLYGYTF. CDR3 DNA: TGTGCCAGCAGTGAACCCGGCCTATACGGCTACACCTTC.

The gene calls are TRBV5-6 and TRBJ1-2, with 8 bases matching TRBD1. Germline-derived CDR1 and CDR2 are SGHDT and YYEEEE. The CDR3 contains 17 residues. The V and J ends lost 4 bases and 8 bases, in that order; junction bases with no gene match: 19. CDR3 sequence: CASSPFPTGQGVRGYTF. In DNA, the CDR3 is TGTGCCAGCAGCCCCTTCCCCACCGGACAGGGAGTCAGAGGCTACACCTTC.

V usage is TRBV6-5 and J usage is TRBJ2-5, with 11 nucleotides matching TRBD1. Germline V lookup: CDR1 MNHEY, CDR2 SVGAGI. The length of the CDR3 is 15 residues. After removal of 6 bases from V and 3 bases from J, the junction contained 6 bases not matched to a gene. In nucleotides, the CDR3 is TGTGCCAGCAGGCCGGGACAGGGGGTGAAAGAGACCCAGTACTTC. Protein product: CASRPGQGVKETQYF.

For the CDR3, the DNA is TGTGCCAGCTCACCGCAGGGTTACCCTTACAATGAGCAGTTCTTC. It specifies CASSPQGYPYNEQFF. The chain joins TRBV18 to TRBJ2-1; D is perhaps TRBD1 (5 bases). This CDR3 contains 15 residues. Germline-derived CDR1 and CDR2 are KGHSH and LQKENI. The V and J ends lost 3 bases and 4 bases respectively, with 13 bases between them.

The chain is built from TRBV10-1 and TRBJ2-3; 8 nucleotides align to TRBD2. The CDR3 runs to 17 residues. V was pared by 0 bases and J by 1 base, with 6 bases of the junction left unmatched. The germline V gene has CDR1 WNHNN and CDR2 SYGVQD (reference sequence). This chain's CDR3 is CASSESAGGAGTDTQYF. The CDR3 DNA follows: TGCGCCAGCAGTGAGTCGGCGGGGGGCGCCGGCACAGATACGCAGTATTTT.

The gene calls are TRBV12-3 or TRBV12-4 and TRBJ1-1; D not certain. The CDR3 runs to 12 residues. V was pared by 5 bases and J by 4 bases, with 8 bases between. CDR3 residues: CASSMMGTEAFF. The CDR3 DNA sequence: TGTGCCAGCAGTATGATGGGCACTGAAGCTTTCTTT.

The V gene is TRBV11-2, the J gene TRBJ2-3; maybe TRBD2 (5 bases). Germline V CDR1 and CDR2: SGHAT, FQNNGV. The length of the CDR3 is 16 residues. The germline V and J ends were trimmed by 6 bases and 0 bases, with 16 bases remaining between them. The DNA for the CDR3 is TGTGCCAGCAGAGACATCAGAGGACTTAGCACAGATACGCAGTATTTT. This codes for CASRDIRGLSTDTQYF.

V and J are TRBV7-9 and TRBJ2-1, with 9 bases identical to TRBD2. Germline values: CDR1 SEHNR, CDR2 FQNEAQ (reference sequence). Trimming took 5 bases from V and 7 from J; bases not matched to a gene: 9. This CDR3 contains 15 residues. This CDR3 reads CASSPLAGPGNEQFF. CDR3 coding DNA: TGTGCCAGCAGCCCTCTAGCGGGGCCCGGGAATGAGCAGTTCTTC. The full variable domain, in which reference TRBV7-9 and TRBJ2-1 provide the parts outside the CDR3, is DTGVSQNPRHKITKRGQNVTFRCDPISEHNRLYWYRQTLGQGPEFLTYFQNEAQLEKSRLLSDRFSAERPKGSFSTLEIQRTEQGDSAMYLCASSPLAGPGNEQFFGPGTRLTVL.

The V and J genes are TRBV5-8 and TRBJ1-5; D gene ambiguous. The CDR3 length is 14 residues. V was cut by 5 bases and J by 5 bases, with 14 bases left in between. Germline assignment: CDR1 SGHTS and CDR2 YDEGEE. The CDR3 here is CASRKSRLDQPQHF. CDR3 coding DNA: TGTGCCAGCAGGAAATCAAGGTTGGATCAGCCCCAGCATTTT.

The J gene is TRBJ1-1, the V gene TRBV5-6; TRBD1 might be the D (6 bases). This CDR3 is 17 amino acids long. The V gene lost 4 bases and the J gene lost 1 base, with 20 bases spanning the gap. Germline V gene lookup returns CDR1 SGHDT and CDR2 YYEEEE. The CDR3 DNA reads as TGTGCCAGCAGCGCCCTTCCCTTAGGCAGGGGGAACACTGAAGCTTTCTTT. It specifies CASSALPLGRGNTEAFF.

This clone was found a few times. This chain joins TRBV7-8 and TRBJ2-7; D remains ambiguous. The CDR3 has 14 amino acids. Trimming took 2 bases from V and 0 from J, leaving 8 bases between them. CDR1 is SGHVS and CDR2 is FQNEAQ in the germline V gene. This CDR3 is CASSLWFRSYEQYF. Here the CDR3 DNA reads TGTGCCAGCAGCTTATGGTTTCGCTCCTACGAGCAGTACTTC.

The rearrangement uses TRBV7-2 and TRBJ1-4; maybe TRBD1 (6 bases). Germline CDR1 SGHTA, CDR2 FQGNSA. Trimming cost V 5 bases and J 2 bases, with 12 bases left between them. The CDR3 totals 15 residues. The CDR3 spells CASSDQQGTNEKLFF. The CDR3 DNA follows: TGTGCCAGCAGCGACCAACAGGGTACTAATGAAAAACTGTTTTTT.

In its sample, this clone was seen a few times. The CDR3 sequence: CASQQVNTEAFF. Here the CDR3 DNA reads TGTGCCAGCCAACAAGTGAACACTGAAGCTTTCTTT. V gene TRBV25-1 combines with J gene TRBJ1-1; D gene ambiguous. V was shortened by 8 bases and J by 0 bases, with 7 bases between the two germline ends. The CDR3 spans 12 residues. Germline lookup yields CDR1 MGHDK and CDR2 SYGVNS.

The CDR3 sequence is CASSFRDRDEQYV. Written as DNA, the CDR3 is TGTGCCAGCAGCTTCCGGGACAGGGACGAGCAGTACGTC. This chain links TRBV11-2 with TRBJ2-7; TRBD1 agrees at 9 bases. Germline lookup yields CDR1 SGHAT and CDR2 FQNNGV. V dropped 3 bases and J dropped 5; count of bases not matched to a gene: 2. This CDR3 contains 13 residues.

This chain links TRBV7-2 with TRBJ1-3; D remains ambiguous. CDR3 length: 13 residues. Per the germline V gene, CDR1 is SGHTA and CDR2 is FQGNSA. V lost 8 bases and J 7 bases, leaving 15 bases between the germline ends. The CDR3 DNA is TGTGCCAGCTCCTTAAGCCACGGGAACACCATATATTTT. It yields the protein CASSLSHGNTIYF.

The chain carries TRBV6-5 and TRBJ1-2; a possible D gene is TRBD1 (6 bases). Germline V gives CDR1 MNHEY, CDR2 SVGAGI. CDR3 length equals 12 residues. Trimming removed 6 bases at V and 7 bases at J, with 12 bases between. This CDR3 is CASRQGIFGYTF. DNA for the CDR3: TGTGCCAGCAGGCAGGGGATTTTTGGCTACACCTTC.

This sequence joins TRBV13 and TRBJ1-2, with 9 nucleotides matching TRBD1. Germline CDR1 PRHDT, CDR2 FYEKMQ (reference sequence). V lost 1 base, J lost 1 base, and 10 bases stayed unmatched. The CDR3 has 18 amino acids. The CDR3 DNA sequence: TGTGCCAGCAGCTTAGAAGGGGACAGGGATTTTGGTAACTATGGCTACACCTTC. Amino acids: CASSLEGDRDFGNYGYTF.

The rearrangement joins TRBV9 to TRBJ2-3, with TRBD2 matching 8 bases. V shed 3 bases and J 4 bases; nucleotides not matched to a gene: 4. Germline V gives CDR1 SGDLS, CDR2 YYNGEE. The CDR3 length is 14 residues. The chain's CDR3 is CASSGTSRADTQYF. CDR3 bases: TGTGCCAGCAGCGGGACTAGCCGTGCAGATACGCAGTATTTT.